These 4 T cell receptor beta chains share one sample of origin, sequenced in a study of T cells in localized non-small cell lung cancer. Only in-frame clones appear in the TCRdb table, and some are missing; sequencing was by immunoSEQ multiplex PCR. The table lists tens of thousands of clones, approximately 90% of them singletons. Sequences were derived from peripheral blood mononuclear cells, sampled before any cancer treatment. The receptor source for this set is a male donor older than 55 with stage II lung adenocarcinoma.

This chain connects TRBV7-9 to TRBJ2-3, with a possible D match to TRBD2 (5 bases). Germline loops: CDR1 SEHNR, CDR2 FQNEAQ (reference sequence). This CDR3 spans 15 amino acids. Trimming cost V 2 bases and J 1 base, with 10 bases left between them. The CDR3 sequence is CASSLSRRGTDTQYF. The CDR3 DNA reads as TGTGCCAGCAGCTTATCGAGGCGGGGCACAGATACGCAGTATTTT.

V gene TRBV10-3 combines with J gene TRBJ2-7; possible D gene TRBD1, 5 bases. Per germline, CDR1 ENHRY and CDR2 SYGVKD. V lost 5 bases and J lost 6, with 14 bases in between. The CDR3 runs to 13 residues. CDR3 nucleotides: TGTGCCATCAGTAGCAGGGTGTTGGGCGAGCAGTACTTC. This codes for CAISSRVLGEQYF.

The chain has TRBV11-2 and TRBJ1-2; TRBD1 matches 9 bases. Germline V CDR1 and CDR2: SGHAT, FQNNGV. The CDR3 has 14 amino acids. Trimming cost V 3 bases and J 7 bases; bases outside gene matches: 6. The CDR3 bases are TGTGCCAGCAGCTTTGGGACAGGGATGGGTGGCTACACCTTC. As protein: CASSFGTGMGGYTF.

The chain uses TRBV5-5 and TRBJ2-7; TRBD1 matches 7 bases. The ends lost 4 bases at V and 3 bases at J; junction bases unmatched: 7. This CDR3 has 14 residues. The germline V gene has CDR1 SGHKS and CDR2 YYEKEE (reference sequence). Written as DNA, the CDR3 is TGTGCCAGCAGCGGGGGACAGAACTACTACGAGCAGTACTTC. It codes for CASSGGQNYYEQYF.